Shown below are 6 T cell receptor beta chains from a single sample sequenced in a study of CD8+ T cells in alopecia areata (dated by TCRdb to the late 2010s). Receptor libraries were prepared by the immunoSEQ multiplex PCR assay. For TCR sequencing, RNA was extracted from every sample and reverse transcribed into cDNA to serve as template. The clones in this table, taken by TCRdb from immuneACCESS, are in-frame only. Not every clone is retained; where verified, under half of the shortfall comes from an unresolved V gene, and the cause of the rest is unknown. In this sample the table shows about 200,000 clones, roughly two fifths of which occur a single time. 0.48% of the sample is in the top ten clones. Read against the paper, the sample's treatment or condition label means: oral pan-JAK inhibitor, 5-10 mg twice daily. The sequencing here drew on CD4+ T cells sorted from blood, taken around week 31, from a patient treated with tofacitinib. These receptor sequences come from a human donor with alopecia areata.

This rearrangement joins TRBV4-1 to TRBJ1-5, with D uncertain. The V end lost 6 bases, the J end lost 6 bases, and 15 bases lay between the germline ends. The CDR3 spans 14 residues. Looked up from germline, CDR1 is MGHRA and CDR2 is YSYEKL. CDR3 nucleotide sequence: TGCGCCAGCAGACCCATGGGGTACGGTCAGCCCCAGCATTTT. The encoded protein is CASRPMGYGQPQHF.

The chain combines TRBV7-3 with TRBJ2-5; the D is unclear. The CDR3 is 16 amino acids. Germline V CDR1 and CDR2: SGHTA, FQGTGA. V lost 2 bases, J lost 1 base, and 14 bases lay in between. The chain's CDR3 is CASSLPPTTPQETQYF. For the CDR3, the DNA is TGTGCCAGCAGCTTACCTCCGACGACACCCCAAGAGACCCAGTACTTC.

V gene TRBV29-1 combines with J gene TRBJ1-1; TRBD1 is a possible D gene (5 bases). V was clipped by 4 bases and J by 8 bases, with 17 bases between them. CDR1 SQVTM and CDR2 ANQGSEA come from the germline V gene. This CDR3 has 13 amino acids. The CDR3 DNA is TGCAGCGTTGTGCCCCGGACAAGCTTAGAAGCTTTCTTT. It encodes CSVVPRTSLEAFF.

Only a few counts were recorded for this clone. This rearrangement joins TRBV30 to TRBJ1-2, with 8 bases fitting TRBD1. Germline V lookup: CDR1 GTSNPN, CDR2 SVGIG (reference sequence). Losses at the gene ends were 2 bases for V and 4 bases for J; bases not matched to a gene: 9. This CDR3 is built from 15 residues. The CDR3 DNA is TGTGCCTGGAGTCGCGACAGGGGCAGAAGCTATGGCTACACCTTC. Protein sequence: CAWSRDRGRSYGYTF.

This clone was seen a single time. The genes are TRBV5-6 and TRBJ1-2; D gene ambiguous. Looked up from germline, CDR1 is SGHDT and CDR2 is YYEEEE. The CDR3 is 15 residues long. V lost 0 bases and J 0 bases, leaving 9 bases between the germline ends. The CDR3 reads CASSLGSLANYGYTF. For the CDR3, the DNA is TGTGCCAGCAGCTTGGGCAGTCTGGCTAACTATGGCTACACCTTC. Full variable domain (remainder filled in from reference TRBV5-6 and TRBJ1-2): DAGVTQSPTHLIKTRGQQVTLRCSPKSGHDTVSWYQQALGQGPQFIFQYYEEEERQRGNFPDRFSGHQFPNYSSELNVNALLLGDSALYLCASSLGSLANYGYTFGSGTRLTVV.

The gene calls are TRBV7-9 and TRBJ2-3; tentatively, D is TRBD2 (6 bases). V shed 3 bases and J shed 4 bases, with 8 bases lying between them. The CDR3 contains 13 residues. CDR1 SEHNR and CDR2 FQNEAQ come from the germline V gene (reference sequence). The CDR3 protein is CASSFGSADTQYF. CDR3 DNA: TGTGCCAGCAGCTTCGGGAGTGCAGATACGCAGTATTTT.